What follows is one TCR beta chain and its context. This CDR3 contains 13 residues. Germline V CDR1 and CDR2: MNHEY, SMNVEV (reference sequence). V lost 5 bases, J lost 10 bases, and 15 bases lay in between. This sample is drawn from a study of T cells in Graves' hyperthyroidism and ophthalmopathy. TCR beta CDR3 region amplification was performed from RNA transcripts. Using the HTBI primer set, a first-round RT-PCR was run on the TCR CDR3. MiXCR, applied by TCRdb to the multiplex PCR reads, yields one record per CDR3 protein. The data show 190,000 or so distinct CDR3 sequences, about 16% seen once. Exclusion of patients followed from uncontrolled infection, other autoimmune disease, pregnancy or lactation. Diagnostic assessment was based on clinical symptoms, serum thyroxine and TRAb, thyroid ultrasound and orbital computed tomography.

The specimen was blood. The receptor was derived from a man aged 40-55 years with Graves' hyperthyroidism. The chain carries TRBV27 and TRBJ1-5, with TRBD1 as a possible D gene (6 bases). The DNA of the CDR3 is TGTGCCAGCAGTGCTCGGACCGGGGGCCCCCAGCATTTT. Protein product: CASSARTGGPQHF.